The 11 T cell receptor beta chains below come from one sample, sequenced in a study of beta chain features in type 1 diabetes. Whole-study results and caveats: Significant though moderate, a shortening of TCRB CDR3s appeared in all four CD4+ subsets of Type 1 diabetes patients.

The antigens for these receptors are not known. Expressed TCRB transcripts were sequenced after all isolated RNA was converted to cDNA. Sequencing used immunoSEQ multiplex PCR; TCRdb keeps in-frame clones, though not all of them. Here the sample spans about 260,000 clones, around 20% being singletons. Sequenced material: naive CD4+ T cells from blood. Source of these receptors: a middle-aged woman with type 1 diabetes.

This CDR3 reads CSVGQGDGNTIYF. CDR3 coding DNA: TGCAGCGTCGGACAGGGGGATGGAAACACCATATATTTT. The genes are TRBV29-1 and TRBJ1-3; TRBD1 matches 10 bases. CDR3 length: 13 residues. Trimming took 6 bases from V and 3 from J; bases not matched to a gene: 2. Germline V CDR1 and CDR2: SQVTM, ANQGSEA.

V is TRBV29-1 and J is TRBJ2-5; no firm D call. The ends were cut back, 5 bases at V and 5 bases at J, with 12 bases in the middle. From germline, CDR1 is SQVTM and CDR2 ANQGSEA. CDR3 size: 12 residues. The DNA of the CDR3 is TGCAGCGTTTCTCCTAAAATCGAGACCCAGTACTTC. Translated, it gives CSVSPKIETQYF.

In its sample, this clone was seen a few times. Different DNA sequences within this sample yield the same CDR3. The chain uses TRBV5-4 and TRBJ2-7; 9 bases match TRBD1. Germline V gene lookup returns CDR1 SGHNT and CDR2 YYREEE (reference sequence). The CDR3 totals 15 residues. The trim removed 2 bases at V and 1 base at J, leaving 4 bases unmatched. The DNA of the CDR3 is TGTGCCAGCAGCTTAGGACAGGGGAGTTCCTACGAGCAGTACTTC. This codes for CASSLGQGSSYEQYF.

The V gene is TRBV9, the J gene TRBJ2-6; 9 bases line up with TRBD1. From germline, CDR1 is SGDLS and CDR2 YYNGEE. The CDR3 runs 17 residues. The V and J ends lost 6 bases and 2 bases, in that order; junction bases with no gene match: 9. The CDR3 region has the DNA TGTGCCAGCACCCTAGGGGACAGGGTCGCTGGGGCCAACGTCCTGACTTTC. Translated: CASTLGDRVAGANVLTF.

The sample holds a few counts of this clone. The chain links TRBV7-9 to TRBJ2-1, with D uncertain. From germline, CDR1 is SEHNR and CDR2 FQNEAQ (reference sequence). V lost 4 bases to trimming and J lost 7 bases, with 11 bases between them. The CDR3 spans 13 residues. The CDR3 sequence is CASSSIRQNEQFF. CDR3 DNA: TGTGCCAGCAGCTCGATCCGCCAGAATGAGCAGTTCTTC.

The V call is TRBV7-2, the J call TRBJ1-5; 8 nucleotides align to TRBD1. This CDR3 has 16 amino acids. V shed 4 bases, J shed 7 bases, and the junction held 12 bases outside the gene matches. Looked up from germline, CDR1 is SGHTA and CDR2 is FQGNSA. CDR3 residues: CASSSFGTGNFQPQHF. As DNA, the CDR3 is TGTGCCAGCAGCTCGTTCGGGACAGGAAATTTCCAGCCCCAGCATTTT.

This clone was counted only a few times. CDR3 amino acids: CAWSGGMRGNTIYF. As DNA, the CDR3 is TGTGCCTGGAGTGGAGGGATGAGAGGAAACACCATATATTTT. The chain employs TRBV30 and TRBJ1-3; no reliable D call. The CDR3 sequence is 14 residues long. The V end lost 1 base, the J end lost 4 bases, and 11 bases lay between the germline ends. CDR1 and CDR2 (germline): GTSNPN, SVGIG (reference sequence). Filled out from reference TRBV30 and TRBJ1-3, the complete variable domain reads SQTIHQWPATLVQPVGSPLSLECTVEGTSNPNLYWYRQAAGRGLQLLFYSVGIGQISSEVPQNLSASRPQDRQFILSSKKLLLSDSGFYLCAWSGGMRGNTIYFGEGSWLTVV.

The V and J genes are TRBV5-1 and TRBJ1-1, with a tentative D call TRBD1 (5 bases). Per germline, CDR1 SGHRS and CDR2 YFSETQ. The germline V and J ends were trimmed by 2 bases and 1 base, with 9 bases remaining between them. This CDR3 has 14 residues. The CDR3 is CASSFPGKNTEAFF. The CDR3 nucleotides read TGCGCCAGCAGCTTTCCAGGGAAGAACACTGAAGCTTTCTTT.

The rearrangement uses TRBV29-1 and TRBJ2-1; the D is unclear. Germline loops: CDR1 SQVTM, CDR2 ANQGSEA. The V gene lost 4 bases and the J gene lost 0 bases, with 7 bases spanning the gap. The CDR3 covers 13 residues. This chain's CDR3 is CSVGRSSYNEQFF. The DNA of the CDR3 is TGCAGCGTTGGGCGGAGCTCCTACAATGAGCAGTTCTTC.

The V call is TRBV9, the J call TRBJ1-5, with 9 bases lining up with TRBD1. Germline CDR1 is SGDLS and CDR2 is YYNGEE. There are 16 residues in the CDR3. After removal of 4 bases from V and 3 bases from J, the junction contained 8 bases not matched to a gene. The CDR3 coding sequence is TGTGCCAGCAGCCCCACAGGGGGCAGGAACAATCAGCCCCAGCATTTT. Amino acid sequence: CASSPTGGRNNQPQHF.

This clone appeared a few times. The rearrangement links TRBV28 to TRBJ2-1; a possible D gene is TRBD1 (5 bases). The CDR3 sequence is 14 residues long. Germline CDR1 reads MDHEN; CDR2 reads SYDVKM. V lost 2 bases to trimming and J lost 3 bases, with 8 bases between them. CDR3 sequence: CASSLQGSYNEQFF. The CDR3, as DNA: TGTGCCAGCAGTTTACAGGGTAGCTACAATGAGCAGTTCTTC.